This TCR beta chain was profiled in a study of yellow fever vaccine responses in identical twins. J gave up 4 bases and V 3 bases, and 9 bases lay outside the gene matches. The CDR3 is made up of 16 amino acids. Germline lookup yields CDR1 MDHEN and CDR2 SYDVKM. Using its own MiXCR run on the RT-PCR reads, TCRdb lists one record per CDR3 protein. The sample shows approximately 18,000 distinct CDR3 sequences, roughly 60% of them seen only once. Notes on the study in general: Twins' T cell vaccine responses reportedly looked partly convergent, partly personalized.

A few counts support this clonotype. Its antigen is currently unknown. The source is a woman under 30 who received the yellow fever vaccine. The chain couples TRBV28 to TRBJ2-7; TRBD2 agrees at 10 bases. Sequences were derived from T cells from blood (PBMCs), unsorted or a sorted subset (not recorded which), sampled before or after yellow fever vaccination (not recorded which). Here the CDR3 reads CASSFYSGRLGYEQYF. The CDR3 DNA is TGTGCCAGCAGTTTCTATAGCGGGAGGCTTGGGTACGAGCAGTACTTC.